This entry lists 14 T cell receptor beta chains sequenced from one sample in a study of blood T cells in healthy people across ages. Primers used in a second PCR of roughly 6 to 11 cycles were a sample-barcoded 5' primer and a J-beta primer mix. Each CDR3 protein gets one entry after TCRdb re-called the 5' RACE reads with MiXCR. The sample shows fewer than 700,000 distinct CDR3 sequences, 45% to 55% of them seen only once. The sequenced sample was blood. All receptors derive from a man older than 75 in good health.

The rearrangement joins TRBV3-1 to TRBJ2-4; D is unresolved. Germline V lookup: CDR1 LGHDT, CDR2 YNNKEL (reference sequence). The CDR3 length is 16 residues. V shed 1 base and J shed 7 bases, with 17 bases lying between them. Here the CDR3 reads CASSQGFSARRNIQYF. The CDR3 DNA follows: TGTGCCAGCAGCCAAGGGTTCAGCGCGAGAAGGAACATTCAGTACTTC.

This clonotype was seen repeatedly, ten times or more. A much larger clone differs from this one at a single base, so this may be a read error. Here the CDR3 DNA reads TGTGCCAGCACCGCTCAGGCGGGGCGAGAGACCCAGTACTTC. It translates to CASTAQAGRETQYF. V and J are TRBV6-5 and TRBJ2-5, with a weak D call TRBD2 (6 bases). Germline CDR1 reads MNHEY; CDR2 reads SVGAGI. The CDR3 runs 14 residues. V lost 7 bases, J lost 4 bases, and 16 bases lay in between.

The chain combines TRBV5-1 with TRBJ2-3; tentative D call: TRBD2 (6 bases). CDR1 and CDR2 (germline): SGHRS, YFSETQ. The CDR3 runs to 17 residues. With 0 bases removed from V and 1 base from J, the gap between germline ends came to 15 bases. The CDR3 is CASSLAEPGAGTDTQYF. DNA of the CDR3: TGCGCCAGCAGCTTGGCCGAGCCGGGAGCGGGCACAGATACGCAGTATTTT.

The chain joins TRBV6-2 or TRBV6-3 to TRBJ2-4; TRBD2 might be the D (6 bases). V was trimmed by 5 bases and J by 12 bases, leaving 26 bases between them. CDR1 MNHEY and CDR2 SVGEGT come from the germline V gene. The CDR3 spans 16 residues. CDR3 sequence reads: CASSHRLLTSPGYQYF. The CDR3 nucleotides read TGTGCCAGCAGTCACCGCTTACTTACTAGCCCGGGCTATCAGTACTTC.

The chain has TRBV29-1 and TRBJ2-1; tentative D call: TRBD2 (5 bases). Trimming stripped 4 bases from V and 12 bases from J, with 19 bases between. Germline loops: CDR1 SQVTM, CDR2 ANQGSEA. This CDR3 comprises 13 residues. This CDR3 is CSVAAGGEKGQFF. CDR3 coding DNA: TGCAGCGTTGCGGCGGGTGGGGAAAAGGGGCAGTTCTTC.

This clonotype was seen only once. This chain uses TRBV6-6 with TRBJ1-2; 7 positions agree with TRBD1. V was clipped by 5 bases and J by 7 bases; unmatched bases: 7. Germline V lookup: CDR1 MNHNY, CDR2 SVGAGI (reference sequence). This CDR3 region has 13 residues. The CDR3 DNA reads TGTGCCAGCAGTGCACAGGGGTCTAGTGGCTACACCTTC. Its protein is CASSAQGSSGYTF.

This clonotype has more than one count but fewer than ten. The rearrangement uses TRBV7-2 and TRBJ2-1; 9 bases match TRBD2. Germline CDR1 SGHTA, CDR2 FQGNSA. Losses at the gene ends were 5 bases for V and 0 bases for J; bases not matched to a gene: 8. The CDR3 extends over 17 amino acids. The CDR3 DNA reads TGTGCCAGCAGCCCCAGCCTTAGCGGGAGCTCCTACAATGAGCAGTTCTTC. It specifies CASSPSLSGSSYNEQFF.

This clonotype has just a few counts. The genes are TRBV29-1 and TRBJ2-1; 8 bases line up with TRBD2. The CDR3 is made up of 14 amino acids. V shed 8 bases, J shed 1 base, and the junction held 7 bases outside the gene matches. From germline, CDR1 is SQVTM and CDR2 ANQGSEA. In DNA, the CDR3 is TGCAGCTTGAGCGGGAGTAGGTCCTACAATGAGCAGTTCTTC. It yields the protein CSLSGSRSYNEQFF.

The chain has TRBV12-3 or TRBV12-4 and TRBJ2-5, with 11 positions matching TRBD2. V dropped 7 bases and J dropped 9; count of bases not matched to a gene: 16. This CDR3 spans 16 amino acids. The chain's CDR3 is CASTAYGTSGDRAQYF. The CDR3 DNA sequence: TGTGCCAGCACCGCGTACGGGACTAGCGGTGATAGGGCCCAGTACTTC.

This clonotype was counted ten times or more. V gene TRBV6-6 combines with J gene TRBJ2-7; tentative D call: TRBD1 (5 bases). Germline CDR1 is MNHNY and CDR2 is SVGAGI (reference sequence). CDR3 length: 13 amino acids. Trimming took off 2 bases at V and 4 bases at J, with 9 bases between the two ends. CDR3 bases: TGTGCCAGCAGTTACCCCAGGGTGTACGAGCAGTACTTC. Protein sequence: CASSYPRVYEQYF.

This clonotype was counted between two and nine times. J is TRBJ2-7 and V is TRBV9; possible D gene TRBD2, 5 bases. V lost 4 bases, J lost 6 bases, and 11 bases lay in between. The CDR3 is 12 amino acids. Looked up from germline, CDR1 is SGDLS and CDR2 is YYNGEE. The CDR3 here is CASSPEGFEQYF. The CDR3 DNA sequence: TGTGCCAGCAGCCCAGAGGGTTTCGAGCAGTACTTC. The complete variable domain, with remaining parts taken from reference TRBV9 and TRBJ2-7, reads DSGVTQTPKHLITATGQRVTLRCSPRSGDLSVYWYQQSLDQGLQFLIQYYNGEERAKGNILERFSAQQFPDLHSELNLSSLELGDSALYFCASSPEGFEQYFGPGTRLTVT.

This clonotype was seen a handful of times. V and J are TRBV28 and TRBJ1-2, with a weak D call TRBD1 (5 bases). V was cut by 7 bases and J by 5 bases, with 23 bases left in between. This CDR3 has 16 amino acids. Germline CDR1 is MDHEN and CDR2 is SYDVKM. The chain's CDR3 is CASTEGRFNGGYGYTF. The DNA for the CDR3 is TGTGCCAGCACCGAAGGTCGGTTCAACGGGGGGTATGGCTACACCTTC.

Remarks on this clonotype: A much more abundant neighbour one base away suggests this may be a read error. The chain uses TRBV7-9 and TRBJ1-2; no definite D call. The CDR3 loop spans 15 amino acids. Germline CDR1 is SEHNR and CDR2 is FQNEAQ (reference sequence). CDR3 bases: TGTGCCCGCAGCCCCCCCGCGGGGTTGGTTTATGGCTACACCTTC. As protein: CARSPPAGLVYGYTF.

This clonotype appeared a few times. The V and J genes are TRBV6-2 or TRBV6-3 and TRBJ2-1; D uncertain. Germline CDR1 reads MNHEY; CDR2 reads SVGEGT. V dropped 2 bases and J dropped 10 bases, with 18 bases sitting between them. This CDR3 region has 15 residues. CDR3 nucleotide sequence: TGTGCCAGCAGTTACAGGGTAGTTTCCAGTTGGGAGCAGTTCTTC. Translating gives CASSYRVVSSWEQFF.